The text below deals with one TCR beta chain. The antigen remains unidentified. This entry belongs to a study of T cell responses to AZD1222 COVID-19 vaccine. The study's findings and limits: In a largely white British group with more females than males, clonal diversity was possibly underestimated. Repertoires were obtained solely post-peak T cell response.

The V and J ends lost 9 bases and 11 bases, in that order; junction bases with no gene match: 11. The CDR3 has 14 amino acids. The germline V gene encodes CDR1 MDHEN and CDR2 SYDVKM. Sequenced by immunoSEQ multiplex PCR; TCRdb stores in-frame clones only, minus some. The sample yields 74,000 or so clones, more than 75% seen once. Here the sequenced sample was peripheral blood, taken on day 0 of AZD1222 vaccination. This chain connects TRBV28 to TRBJ2-3, with TRBD2 matching over 13 bases. The sequence came from an adult in good health. The CDR3 coding sequence is TGTGCCAGTCAACTAGCGGGGGGGCAGGATGGGCAGTATTTT. The encoded protein is CASQLAGGQDGQYF.